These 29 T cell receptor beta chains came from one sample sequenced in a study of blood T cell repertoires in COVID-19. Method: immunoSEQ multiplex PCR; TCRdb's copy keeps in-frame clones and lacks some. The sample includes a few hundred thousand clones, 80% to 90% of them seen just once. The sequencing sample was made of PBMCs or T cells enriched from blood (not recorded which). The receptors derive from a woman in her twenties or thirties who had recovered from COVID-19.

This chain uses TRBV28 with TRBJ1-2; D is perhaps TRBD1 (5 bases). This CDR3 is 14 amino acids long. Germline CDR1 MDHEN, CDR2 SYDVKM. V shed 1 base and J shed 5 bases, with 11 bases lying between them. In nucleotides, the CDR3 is TGTGCCAGCAGTTTATCTTGGGGGAGGTATGGCTACACCTTC. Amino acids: CASSLSWGRYGYTF.

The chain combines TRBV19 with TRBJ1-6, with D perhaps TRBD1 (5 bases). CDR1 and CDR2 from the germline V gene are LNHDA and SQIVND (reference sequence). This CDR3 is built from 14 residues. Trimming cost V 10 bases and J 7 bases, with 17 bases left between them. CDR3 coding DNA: TGTGCCACCGGACCCCAGACAGACAATTCACCCCTCCACTTT. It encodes CATGPQTDNSPLHF.

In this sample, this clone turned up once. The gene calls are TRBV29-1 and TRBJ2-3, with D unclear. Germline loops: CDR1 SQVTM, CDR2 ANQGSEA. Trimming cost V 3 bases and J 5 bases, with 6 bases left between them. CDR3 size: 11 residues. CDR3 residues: CSVEVVDTQYF. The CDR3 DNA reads TGCAGCGTTGAGGTAGTAGATACGCAGTATTTT.

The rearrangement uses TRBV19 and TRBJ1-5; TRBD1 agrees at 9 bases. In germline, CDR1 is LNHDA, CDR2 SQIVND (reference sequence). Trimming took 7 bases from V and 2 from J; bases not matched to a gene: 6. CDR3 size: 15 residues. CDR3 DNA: TGTGCCAGTAAAAGGGGACAGGGACGCAATCAGCCCCAGCATTTT. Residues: CASKRGQGRNQPQHF.

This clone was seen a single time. In nucleotides, the CDR3 is TGTGCCAGCAGCTTGGGGACAGGGCCTCACTACAATGAGCAGTTCTTC. Its translation is CASSLGTGPHYNEQFF. The chain couples TRBV7-9 to TRBJ2-1, with 9 positions matching TRBD1. In germline, CDR1 is SEHNR, CDR2 FQNEAQ (reference sequence). J was trimmed by 3 bases and V by 3 bases; bases with no gene match: 6. The CDR3 loop spans 16 amino acids.

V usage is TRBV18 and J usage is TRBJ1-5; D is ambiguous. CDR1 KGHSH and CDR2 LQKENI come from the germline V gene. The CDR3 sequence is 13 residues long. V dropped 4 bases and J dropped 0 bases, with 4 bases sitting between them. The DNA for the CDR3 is TGTGCCAGCTCACGCGGTAGCAATCAGCCCCAGCATTTT. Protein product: CASSRGSNQPQHF.

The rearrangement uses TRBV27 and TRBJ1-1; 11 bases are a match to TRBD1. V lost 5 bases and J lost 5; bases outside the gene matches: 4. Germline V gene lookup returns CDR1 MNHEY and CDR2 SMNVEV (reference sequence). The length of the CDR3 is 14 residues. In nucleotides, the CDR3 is TGTGCCAGCAGTAGGGACAGGGGGAGGACTGAAGCTTTCTTT. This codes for CASSRDRGRTEAFF.

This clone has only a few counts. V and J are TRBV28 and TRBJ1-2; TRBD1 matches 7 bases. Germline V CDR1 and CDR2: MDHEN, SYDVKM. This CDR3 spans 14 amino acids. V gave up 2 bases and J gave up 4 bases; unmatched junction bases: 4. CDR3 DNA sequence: TGTGCCAGCAGTTTACTGACAGGGACCTATGGCTACACCTTC. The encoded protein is CASSLLTGTYGYTF.

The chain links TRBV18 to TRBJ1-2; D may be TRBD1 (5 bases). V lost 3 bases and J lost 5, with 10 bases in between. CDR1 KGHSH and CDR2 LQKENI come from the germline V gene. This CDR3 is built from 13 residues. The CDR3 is CASSPPGTYGYTF. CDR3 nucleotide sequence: TGTGCCAGCTCACCCCCGGGGACTTATGGCTACACCTTC.

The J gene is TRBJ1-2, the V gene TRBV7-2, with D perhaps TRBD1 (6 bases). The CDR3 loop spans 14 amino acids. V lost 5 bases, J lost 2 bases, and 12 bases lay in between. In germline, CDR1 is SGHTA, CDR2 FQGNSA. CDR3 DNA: TGTGCCAGCAGCACGGGACACCGGAACTATGGCTACACCTTC. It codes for CASSTGHRNYGYTF.

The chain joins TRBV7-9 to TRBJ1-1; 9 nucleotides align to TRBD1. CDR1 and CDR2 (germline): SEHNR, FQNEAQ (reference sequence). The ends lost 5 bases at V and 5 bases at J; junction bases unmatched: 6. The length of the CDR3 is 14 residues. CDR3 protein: CASSARTGETEAFF. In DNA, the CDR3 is TGTGCCAGCAGCGCCCGGACAGGGGAAACTGAAGCTTTCTTT. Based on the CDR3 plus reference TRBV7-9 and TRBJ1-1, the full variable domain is DTGVSQNPRHKITKRGQNVTFRCDPISEHNRLYWYRQTLGQGPEFLTYFQNEAQLEKSRLLSDRFSAERPKGSFSTLEIQRTEQGDSAMYLCASSARTGETEAFFGQGTRLTVV.

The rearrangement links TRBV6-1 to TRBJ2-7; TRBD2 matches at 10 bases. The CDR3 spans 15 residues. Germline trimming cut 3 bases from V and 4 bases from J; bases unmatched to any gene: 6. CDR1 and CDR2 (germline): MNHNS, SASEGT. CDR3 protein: CASSEEASGSYEQYF. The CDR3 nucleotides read TGTGCCAGCAGTGAGGAGGCTAGCGGGAGTTACGAGCAGTACTTC.

Here the CDR3 DNA reads TGTGCCAGCAGCCAAGGCGGGCCGGGGAGGGGAACTGAAGCTTTCTTT. Encoded protein: CASSQGGPGRGTEAFF. V gene TRBV5-4 combines with J gene TRBJ1-1, with TRBD1 as a possible D gene (5 bases). The CDR3 runs 16 residues. V lost 4 bases and J lost 5, with 21 bases in between. Germline CDR1 is SGHNT and CDR2 is YYREEE (reference sequence).

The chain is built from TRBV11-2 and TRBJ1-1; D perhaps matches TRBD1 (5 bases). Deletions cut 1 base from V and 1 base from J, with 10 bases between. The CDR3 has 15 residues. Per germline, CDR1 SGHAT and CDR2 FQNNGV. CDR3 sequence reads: CASSLAGGTNTEAFF. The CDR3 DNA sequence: TGTGCCAGCAGCTTAGCGGGGGGTACGAACACTGAAGCTTTCTTT. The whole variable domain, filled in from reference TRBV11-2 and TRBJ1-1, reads EAGVAQSPRYKIIEKRQSVAFWCNPISGHATLYWYQQILGQGPKLLIQFQNNGVVDDSQLPKDRFSAERLKGVDSTLKIQPAKLEDSAVYLCASSLAGGTNTEAFFGQGTRLTVV.

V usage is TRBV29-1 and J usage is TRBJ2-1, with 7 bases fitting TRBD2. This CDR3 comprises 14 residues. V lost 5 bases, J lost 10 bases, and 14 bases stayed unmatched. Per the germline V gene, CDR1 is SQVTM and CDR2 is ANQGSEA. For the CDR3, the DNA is TGCAGCGTTCTGGGGCTAGCGGTAAGCGGAGAGCAGTTCTTC. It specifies CSVLGLAVSGEQFF.

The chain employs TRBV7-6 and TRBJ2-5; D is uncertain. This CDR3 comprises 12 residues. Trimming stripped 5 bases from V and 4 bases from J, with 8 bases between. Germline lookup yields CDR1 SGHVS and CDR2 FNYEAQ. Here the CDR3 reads CASSRLLETQYF. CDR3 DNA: TGTGCCAGCAGCCGCTTACTAGAGACCCAGTACTTC. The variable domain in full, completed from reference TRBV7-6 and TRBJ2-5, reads GAGVSQSPRYKVTKRGQDVALRCDPISGHVSLYWYRQALGQGPEFLTYFNYEAQQDKSGLPNDRFSAERPEGSISTLTIQRTEQRDSAMYRCASSRLLETQYFGPGTRLLVL.

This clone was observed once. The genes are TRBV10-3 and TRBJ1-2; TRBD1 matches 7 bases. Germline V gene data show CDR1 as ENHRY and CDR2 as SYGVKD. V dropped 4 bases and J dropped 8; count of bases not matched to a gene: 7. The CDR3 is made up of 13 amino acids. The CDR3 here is CAISVEGALGYTF. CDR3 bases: TGTGCCATCAGTGTCGAGGGGGCTCTCGGCTACACCTTC.

The CDR3 DNA follows: TGTGCCAGCTCACCACCCCACTTATATGGCTACACCTTC. Translating it yields CASSPPHLYGYTF. This chain uses TRBV18 with TRBJ1-2; D uncertain. The germline V and J ends were trimmed by 0 bases and 5 bases, with 7 bases remaining between them. Germline V gene data show CDR1 as KGHSH and CDR2 as LQKENI. There are 13 residues in the CDR3.

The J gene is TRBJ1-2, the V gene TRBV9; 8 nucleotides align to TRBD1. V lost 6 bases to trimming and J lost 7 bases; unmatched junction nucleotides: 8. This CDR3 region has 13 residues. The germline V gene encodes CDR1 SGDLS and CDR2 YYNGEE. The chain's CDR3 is CASTPDRGLGYTF. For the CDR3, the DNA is TGTGCCAGCACGCCCGACAGGGGACTTGGCTACACCTTC.

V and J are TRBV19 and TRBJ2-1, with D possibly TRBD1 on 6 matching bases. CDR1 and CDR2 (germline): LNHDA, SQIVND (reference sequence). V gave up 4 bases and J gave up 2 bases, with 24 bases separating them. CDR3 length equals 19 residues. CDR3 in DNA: TGTGCCAGTAGTAACCCCAGAGGACAGCCGAAAGACACCTACAATGAGCAGTTCTTC. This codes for CASSNPRGQPKDTYNEQFF.

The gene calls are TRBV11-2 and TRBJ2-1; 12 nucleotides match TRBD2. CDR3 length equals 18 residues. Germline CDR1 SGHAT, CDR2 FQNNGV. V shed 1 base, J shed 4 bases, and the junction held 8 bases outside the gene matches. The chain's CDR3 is CASSLVVSSGGGYNEQFF. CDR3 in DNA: TGTGCCAGCAGCTTAGTGGTTTCTAGCGGGGGGGGATACAATGAGCAGTTCTTC.

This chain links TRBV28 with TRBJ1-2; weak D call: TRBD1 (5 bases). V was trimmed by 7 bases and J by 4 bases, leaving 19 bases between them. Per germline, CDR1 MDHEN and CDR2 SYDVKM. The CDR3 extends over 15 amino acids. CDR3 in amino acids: CASTGRQGRTYGYTF. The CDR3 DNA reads TGTGCCAGCACGGGTCGGCAGGGTAGAACCTATGGCTACACCTTC.

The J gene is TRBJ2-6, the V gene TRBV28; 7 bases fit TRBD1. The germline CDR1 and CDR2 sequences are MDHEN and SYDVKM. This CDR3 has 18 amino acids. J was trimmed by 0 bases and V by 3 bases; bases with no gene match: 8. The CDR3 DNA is TGTGCCAGCAGTTTGTACTGGGACAGCTACTCTGGGGCCAACGTCCTGACTTTC. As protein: CASSLYWDSYSGANVLTF. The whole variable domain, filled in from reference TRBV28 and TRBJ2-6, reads DVKVTQSSRYLVKRTGEKVFLECVQDMDHENMFWYRQDPGLGLRLIYFSYDVKMKEKGDIPEGYSVSREKKERFSLILESASTNQTSMYLCASSLYWDSYSGANVLTFGAGSRLTVL.

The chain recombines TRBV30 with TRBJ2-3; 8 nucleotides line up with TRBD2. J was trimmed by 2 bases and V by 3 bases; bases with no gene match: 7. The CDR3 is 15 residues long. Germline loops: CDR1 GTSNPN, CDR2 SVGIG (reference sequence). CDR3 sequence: CAWSKAGDDTDTQYF. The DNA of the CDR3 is TGTGCCTGGAGCAAAGCGGGAGACGACACAGATACGCAGTATTTT.

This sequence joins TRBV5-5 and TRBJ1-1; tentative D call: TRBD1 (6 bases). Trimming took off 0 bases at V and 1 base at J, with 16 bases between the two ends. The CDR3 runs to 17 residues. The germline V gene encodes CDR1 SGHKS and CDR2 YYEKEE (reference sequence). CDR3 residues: CASSLAVRGGPNTEAFF. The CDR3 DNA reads TGTGCCAGCAGCTTGGCCGTTAGGGGGGGACCGAACACTGAAGCTTTCTTT.

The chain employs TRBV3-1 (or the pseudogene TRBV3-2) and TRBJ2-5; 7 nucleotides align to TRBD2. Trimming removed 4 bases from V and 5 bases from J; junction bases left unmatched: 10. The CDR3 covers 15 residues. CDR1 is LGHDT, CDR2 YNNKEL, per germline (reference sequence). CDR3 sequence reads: CASSRTSASRETQYF. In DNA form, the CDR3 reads TGTGCCAGCAGCCGAACTAGCGCCTCTAGGGAGACCCAGTACTTC.

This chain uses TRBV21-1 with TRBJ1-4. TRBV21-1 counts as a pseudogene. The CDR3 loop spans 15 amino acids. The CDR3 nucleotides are TGTGCCAGCAGCAATAGATCCGCGGGGGGCGAAAAACTGTTTTTT. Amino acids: CASSNRSAGGEKLFF.

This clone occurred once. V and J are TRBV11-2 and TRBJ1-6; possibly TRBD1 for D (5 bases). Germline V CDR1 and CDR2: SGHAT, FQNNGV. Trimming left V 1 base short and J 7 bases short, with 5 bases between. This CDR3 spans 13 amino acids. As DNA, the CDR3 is TGTGCCAGCAGCTTAGGACAGAATTCACCCCTCCACTTT. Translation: CASSLGQNSPLHF.

CDR3 loop: CASSRPGETQYF. The CDR3 nucleotides read TGTGCCAGCAGCCGCCCAGGAGAGACCCAGTACTTC. This chain connects TRBV7-9 to TRBJ2-5; D is uncertain. CDR3 size: 12 residues. With 5 bases removed from V and 4 bases from J, the gap between germline ends came to 8 bases. Germline V CDR1 and CDR2: SEHNR, FQNEAQ (reference sequence).